This T cell receptor (beta chain) was sequenced for a study of healthy donors' naive CD4 and CD8 T cells. As for the study in general: Three donor age groups were sampled: 20-25, 40-50 and 60-70 years; half female.

TCR libraries were built from about 520 ng of total RNA by linear amplification. One entry per CDR3 protein, called by TCRdb with MiXCR from the reads. Here the sample spans approximately 200,000 distinct CDR3 sequences, about 70% being singletons. The CDR3 loop spans 14 amino acids. Germline V gene data show CDR1 as SGHAT and CDR2 as FQNNGV. Trimming stripped 0 bases from V and 5 bases from J, with 10 bases between. Naive T cells were sorted: CD4+CD8-CD45RO-CD45RA+ for CD4+, CD8+CD4-CD45RA+CD27bright for CD8+. The clonotype was recovered from a pool of human donors in good health; the sample pools cells from several healthy donors. The specimen sequenced was naive CD4+ and CD8+ T cells sorted from blood, pooled from several donors. V and J are TRBV11-2 and TRBJ2-5; perhaps TRBD2 as D (5 bases). CDR3 bases: TGTGCCAGCAGCTTAGATTATCGGAGGGAGACCCAGTACTTC. It yields the protein CASSLDYRRETQYF.